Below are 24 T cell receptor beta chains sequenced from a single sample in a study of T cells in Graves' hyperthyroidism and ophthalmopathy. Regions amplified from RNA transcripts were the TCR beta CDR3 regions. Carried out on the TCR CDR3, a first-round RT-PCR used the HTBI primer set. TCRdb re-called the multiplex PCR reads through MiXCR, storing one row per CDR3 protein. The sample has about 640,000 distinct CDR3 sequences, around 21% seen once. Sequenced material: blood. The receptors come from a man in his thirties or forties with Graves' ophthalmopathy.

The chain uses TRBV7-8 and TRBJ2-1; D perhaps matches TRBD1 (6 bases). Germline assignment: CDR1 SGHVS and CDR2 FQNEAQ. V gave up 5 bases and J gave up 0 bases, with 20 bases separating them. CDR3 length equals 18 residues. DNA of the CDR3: TGTGCCAGCAGCCCAAGGGGGTCAGTCCAACACTCCTACAATGAGCAGTTCTTC. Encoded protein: CASSPRGSVQHSYNEQFF. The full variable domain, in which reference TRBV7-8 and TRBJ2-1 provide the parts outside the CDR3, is GAGVSQSPRYKVAKRGQDVALRCDPISGHVSLFWYQQALGQGPEFLTYFQNEAQLDKSGLPSDRFFAERPEGSVSTLKIQRTQQEDSAVYLCASSPRGSVQHSYNEQFFGPGTRLTVL.

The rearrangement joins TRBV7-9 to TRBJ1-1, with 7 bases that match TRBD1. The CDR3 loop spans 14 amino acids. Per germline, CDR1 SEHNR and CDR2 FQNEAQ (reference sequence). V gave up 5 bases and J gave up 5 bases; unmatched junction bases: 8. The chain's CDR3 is CASSQDRVGTEAFF. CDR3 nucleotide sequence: TGTGCCAGCAGCCAAGACAGGGTAGGAACTGAAGCTTTCTTT.

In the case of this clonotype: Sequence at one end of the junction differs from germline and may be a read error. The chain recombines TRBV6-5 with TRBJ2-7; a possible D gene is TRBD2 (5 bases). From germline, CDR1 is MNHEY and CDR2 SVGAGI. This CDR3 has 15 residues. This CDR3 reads CSSSYSRGSPYEQYF. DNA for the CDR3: TGTTCCAGCAGTTACTCGAGAGGGAGCCCCTACGAGCAGTACTTC.

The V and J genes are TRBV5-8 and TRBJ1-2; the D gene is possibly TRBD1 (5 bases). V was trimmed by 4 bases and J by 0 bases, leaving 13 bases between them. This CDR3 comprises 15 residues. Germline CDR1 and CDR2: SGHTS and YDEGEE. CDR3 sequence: CASSPRGSANYGYTF. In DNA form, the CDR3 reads TGTGCCAGCAGCCCCCGGGGGAGCGCTAACTATGGCTACACCTTC.

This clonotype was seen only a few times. CDR3 in amino acids: CASSSPTTNNQPQHF. CDR3 nucleotides: TGTGCCAGCAGTTCTCCAACAACGAACAATCAGCCCCAGCATTTT. The J gene is TRBJ1-5, the V gene TRBV6-5; D gene ambiguous. The CDR3 length is 15 residues. The V gene's germline CDR1 is MNHEY and CDR2 SVGAGI. The V and J ends lost 4 bases and 3 bases respectively, with 13 bases between them.

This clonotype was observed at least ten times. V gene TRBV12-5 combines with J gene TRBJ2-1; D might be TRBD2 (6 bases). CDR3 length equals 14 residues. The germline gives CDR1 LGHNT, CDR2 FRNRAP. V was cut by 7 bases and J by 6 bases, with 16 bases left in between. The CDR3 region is CASATGDVTNEQFF. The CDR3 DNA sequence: TGTGCTAGTGCCACGGGAGATGTGACCAATGAGCAGTTCTTC.

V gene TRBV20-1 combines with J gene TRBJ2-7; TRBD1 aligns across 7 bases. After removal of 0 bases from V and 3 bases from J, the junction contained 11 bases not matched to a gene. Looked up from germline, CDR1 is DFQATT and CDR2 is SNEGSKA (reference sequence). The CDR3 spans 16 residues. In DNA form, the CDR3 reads TGCAGTGCTAGAGATATCAACAGGGGTACCGACTACGAGCAGTACTTC. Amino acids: CSARDINRGTDYEQYF.

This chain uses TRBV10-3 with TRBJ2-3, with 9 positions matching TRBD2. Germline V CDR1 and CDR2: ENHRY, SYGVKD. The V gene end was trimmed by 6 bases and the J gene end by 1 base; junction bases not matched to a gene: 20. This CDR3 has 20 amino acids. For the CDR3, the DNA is TGTGCCATCAGGGGACGGCTACGAAGGGGACTAGCTTATCGCACAGATACGCAGTATTTT. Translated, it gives CAIRGRLRRGLAYRTDTQYF.

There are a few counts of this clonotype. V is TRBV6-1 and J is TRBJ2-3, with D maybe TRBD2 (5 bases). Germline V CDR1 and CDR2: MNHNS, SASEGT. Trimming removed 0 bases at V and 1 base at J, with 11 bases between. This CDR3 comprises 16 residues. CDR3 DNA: TGTGCCAGCAGTGAAGCGGCGCTAGCCCGCACAGATACGCAGTATTTT. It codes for CASSEAALARTDTQYF.

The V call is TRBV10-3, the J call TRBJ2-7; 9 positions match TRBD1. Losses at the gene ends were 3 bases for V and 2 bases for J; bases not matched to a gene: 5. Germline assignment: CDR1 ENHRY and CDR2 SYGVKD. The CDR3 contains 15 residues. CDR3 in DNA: TGTGCCATCAGTGAACCCGGGACAGGGCCCTACGAGCAGTACTTC. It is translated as CAISEPGTGPYEQYF.

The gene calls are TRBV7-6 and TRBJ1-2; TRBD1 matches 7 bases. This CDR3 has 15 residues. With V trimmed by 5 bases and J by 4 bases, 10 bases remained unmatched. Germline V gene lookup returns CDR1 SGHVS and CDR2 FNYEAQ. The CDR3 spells CASSPVRQGLYGYTF. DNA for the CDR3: TGTGCCAGCAGCCCAGTGAGACAGGGACTCTATGGCTACACCTTC.

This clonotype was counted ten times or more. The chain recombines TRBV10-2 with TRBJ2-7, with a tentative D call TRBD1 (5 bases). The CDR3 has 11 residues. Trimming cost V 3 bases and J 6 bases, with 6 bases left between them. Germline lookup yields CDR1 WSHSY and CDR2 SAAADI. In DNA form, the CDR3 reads TGCGCCAGCAGTGAAGGGGTCGAGCAGTACTTC. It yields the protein CASSEGVEQYF.

CDR3 sequence: CASARDRTNSPLHF. The DNA for the CDR3 is TGTGCCAGCGCGAGGGACAGAACTAATTCACCCCTCCACTTT. The chain recombines TRBV27 with TRBJ1-6; 7 nucleotides align to TRBD1. V lost 8 bases to trimming and J lost 6 bases; unmatched junction nucleotides: 7. CDR3 length: 14 residues. CDR1 MNHEY and CDR2 SMNVEV come from the germline V gene (reference sequence).

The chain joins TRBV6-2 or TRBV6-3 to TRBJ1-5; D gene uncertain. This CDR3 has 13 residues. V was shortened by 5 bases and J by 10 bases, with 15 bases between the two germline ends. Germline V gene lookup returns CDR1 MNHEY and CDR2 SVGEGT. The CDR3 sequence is CASSKQMIDPQHF. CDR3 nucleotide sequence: TGTGCCAGCAGTAAACAGATGATCGACCCCCAGCATTTT.

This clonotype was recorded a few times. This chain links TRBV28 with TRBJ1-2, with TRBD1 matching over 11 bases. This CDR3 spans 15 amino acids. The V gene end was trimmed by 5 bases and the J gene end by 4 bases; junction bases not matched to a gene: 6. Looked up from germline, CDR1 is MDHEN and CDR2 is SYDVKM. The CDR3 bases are TGTGCCAGCAGTCCCGGACAGGGGGCGGCCTATGGCTACACCTTC. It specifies CASSPGQGAAYGYTF.

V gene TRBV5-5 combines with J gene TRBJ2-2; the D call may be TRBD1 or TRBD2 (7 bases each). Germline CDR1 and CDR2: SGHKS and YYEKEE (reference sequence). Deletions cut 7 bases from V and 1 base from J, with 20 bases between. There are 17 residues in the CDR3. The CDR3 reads CASAPRGGGLNTGELFF. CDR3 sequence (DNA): TGTGCCAGCGCACCCAGGGGAGGGGGCCTGAACACCGGGGAGCTGTTTTTT.

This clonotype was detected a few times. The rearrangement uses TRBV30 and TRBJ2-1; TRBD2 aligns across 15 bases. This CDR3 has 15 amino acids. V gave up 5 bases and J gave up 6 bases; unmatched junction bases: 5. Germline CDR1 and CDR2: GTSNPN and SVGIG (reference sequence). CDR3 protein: CAWVGLAGGPNEQFF. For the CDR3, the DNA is TGTGCCTGGGTGGGACTAGCGGGAGGTCCCAATGAGCAGTTCTTC.

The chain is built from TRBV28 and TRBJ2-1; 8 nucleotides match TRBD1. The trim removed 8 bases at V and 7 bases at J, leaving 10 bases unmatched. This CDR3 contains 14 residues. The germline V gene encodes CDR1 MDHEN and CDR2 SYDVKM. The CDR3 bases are TGTGCCAGCCTCGGACAGGGATTAAGGAATGAGCAGTTCTTC. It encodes CASLGQGLRNEQFF.

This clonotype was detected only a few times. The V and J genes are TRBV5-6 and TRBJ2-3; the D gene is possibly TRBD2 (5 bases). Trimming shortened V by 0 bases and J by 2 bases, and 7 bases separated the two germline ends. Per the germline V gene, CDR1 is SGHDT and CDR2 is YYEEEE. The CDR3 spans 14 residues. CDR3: CASSLGRITDTQYF. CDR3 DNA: TGTGCCAGCAGCTTGGGGAGGATCACAGATACGCAGTATTTT.

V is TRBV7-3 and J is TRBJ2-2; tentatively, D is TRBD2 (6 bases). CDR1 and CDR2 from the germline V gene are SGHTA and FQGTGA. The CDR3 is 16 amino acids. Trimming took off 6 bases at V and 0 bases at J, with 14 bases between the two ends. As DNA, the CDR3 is TGTGCCAGCAGTCCCGTAGCGGTAACGAACACCGGGGAGCTGTTTTTT. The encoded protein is CASSPVAVTNTGELFF.

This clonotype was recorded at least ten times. The CDR3 sequence: CASSAGSFSTDTQYF. The CDR3 nucleotides read TGTGCCAGCAGTGCCGGGAGCTTCTCCACAGATACGCAGTATTTT. This chain connects TRBV2 to TRBJ2-3; D is perhaps TRBD2 (6 bases). Trimming took 4 bases from V and 2 from J, leaving 13 bases between them. From germline, CDR1 is SNHLY and CDR2 FYNNEI. The CDR3 is 15 residues long.

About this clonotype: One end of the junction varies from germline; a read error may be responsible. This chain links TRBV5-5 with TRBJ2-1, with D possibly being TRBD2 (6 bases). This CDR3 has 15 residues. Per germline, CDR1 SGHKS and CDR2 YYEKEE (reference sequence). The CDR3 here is CASRFGGSGNNEQFF. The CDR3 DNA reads TGTGCCAGCCGCTTCGGGGGTAGCGGCAACAATGAGCAGTTCTTC.

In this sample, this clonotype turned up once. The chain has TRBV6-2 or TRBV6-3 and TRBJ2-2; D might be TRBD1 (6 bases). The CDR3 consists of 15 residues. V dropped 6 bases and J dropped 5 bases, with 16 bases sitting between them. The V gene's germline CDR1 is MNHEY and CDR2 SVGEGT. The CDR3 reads CASSIDGTQTGELFF. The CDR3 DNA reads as TGTGCCAGCAGCATCGACGGGACACAAACCGGGGAGCTGTTTTTT.

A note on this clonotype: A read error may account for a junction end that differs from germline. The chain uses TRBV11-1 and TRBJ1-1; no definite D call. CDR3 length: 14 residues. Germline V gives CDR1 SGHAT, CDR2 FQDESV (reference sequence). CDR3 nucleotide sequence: TGTACCAGCAGCTTCACCGAAATGAACACTGAAGCTTTCTTT. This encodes CTSSFTEMNTEAFF.